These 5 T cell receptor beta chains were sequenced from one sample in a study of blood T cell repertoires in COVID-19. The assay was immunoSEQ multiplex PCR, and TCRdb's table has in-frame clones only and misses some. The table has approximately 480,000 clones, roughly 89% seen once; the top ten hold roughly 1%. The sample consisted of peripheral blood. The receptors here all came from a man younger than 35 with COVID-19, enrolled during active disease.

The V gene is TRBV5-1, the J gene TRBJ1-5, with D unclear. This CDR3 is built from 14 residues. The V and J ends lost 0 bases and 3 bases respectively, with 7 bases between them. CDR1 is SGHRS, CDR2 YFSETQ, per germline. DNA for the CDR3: TGCGCCAGCAGCTTGGACAACCTCAATCAGCCCCAGCATTTT. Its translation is CASSLDNLNQPQHF. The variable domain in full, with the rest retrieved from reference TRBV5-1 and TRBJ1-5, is KAGVTQTPRYLIKTRGQQVTLSCSPISGHRSVSWYQQTPGQGLQFLFEYFSETQRNKGNFPGRFSGRQFSNSRSEMNVSTLELGDSALYLCASSLDNLNQPQHFGDGTRLSIL.

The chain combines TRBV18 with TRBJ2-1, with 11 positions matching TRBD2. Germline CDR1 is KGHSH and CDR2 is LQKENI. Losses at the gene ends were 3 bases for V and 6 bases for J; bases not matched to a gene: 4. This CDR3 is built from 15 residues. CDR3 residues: CASSPLAGGGNEQFF. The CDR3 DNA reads TGTGCCAGCTCACCGCTAGCGGGAGGTGGCAATGAGCAGTTCTTC.

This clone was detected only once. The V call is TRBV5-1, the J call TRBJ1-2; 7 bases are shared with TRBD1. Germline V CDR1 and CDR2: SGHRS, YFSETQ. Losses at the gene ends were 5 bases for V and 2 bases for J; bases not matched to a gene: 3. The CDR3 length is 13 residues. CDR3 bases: TGCGCCAGCAGGGCGACAGGGAACTATGGCTACACCTTC. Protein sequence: CASRATGNYGYTF.

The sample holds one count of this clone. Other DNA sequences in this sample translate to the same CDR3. The CDR3 region has the DNA TGCGCCAGCAGCTTGGACCCGGGGGTGACTGAAGCTTTCTTT. This codes for CASSLDPGVTEAFF. The V and J genes are TRBV5-1 and TRBJ1-1; a possible D gene is TRBD1 (5 bases). With 0 bases removed from V and 5 bases from J, the gap between germline ends came to 11 bases. Germline V gives CDR1 SGHRS, CDR2 YFSETQ. The CDR3 length is 14 residues.

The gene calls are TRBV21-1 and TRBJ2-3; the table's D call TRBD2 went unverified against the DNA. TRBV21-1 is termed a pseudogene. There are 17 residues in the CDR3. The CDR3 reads CASSKEAAGTTTDTQYF. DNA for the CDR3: TGTGCCAGCAGCAAAGAGGCAGCGGGGACAACTACAGATACGCAGTATTTT.